Shown below are 5 T cell receptor beta chains from a single sample sequenced in a study of blood T cell repertoires in COVID-19. Some clones are missing from TCRdb's copy, which holds only in-frame ones; the method was immunoSEQ multiplex PCR. This table holds 270,000 or so clones, 70% to 85% found once. The sequenced sample consisted of peripheral blood. Every receptor here comes from a human donor with COVID-19, enrolled during active disease. The donor label of this sample is uncertain.

CDR3 residues: CASSFTPPTSSDVGEQYF. The CDR3 bases are TGTGCCAGCAGCTTCACACCCCCAACTTCTAGTGACGTCGGAGAGCAGTACTTC. The chain couples TRBV11-2 to TRBJ2-7, with unresolved D. Trimming cost V 3 bases and J 7 bases, with 28 bases left between them. The CDR3 consists of 18 residues. Germline V lookup: CDR1 SGHAT, CDR2 FQNNGV. The variable domain in full, completed from reference TRBV11-2 and TRBJ2-7, reads EAGVAQSPRYKIIEKRQSVAFWCNPISGHATLYWYQQILGQGPKLLIQFQNNGVVDDSQLPKDRFSAERLKGVDSTLKIQPAKLEDSAVYLCASSFTPPTSSDVGEQYFGPGTRLTVT.

CDR3 coding DNA: TGTGCCAGCAGTCCCGGGACTGCCACCACAGATACGCAGTATTTT. The encoded protein is CASSPGTATTDTQYF. The chain employs TRBV28 and TRBJ2-3; tentative D call: TRBD2 (6 bases). CDR1 is MDHEN, CDR2 SYDVKM, per germline. This CDR3 contains 15 residues. Deletions cut 5 bases from V and 2 bases from J, with 14 bases between.

The chain employs TRBV29-1 and TRBJ1-2; 8 nucleotides line up with TRBD1. CDR1 and CDR2 from the germline V gene are SQVTM and ANQGSEA. Germline trimming cut 7 bases from V and 9 bases from J; bases unmatched to any gene: 10. This CDR3 contains 12 residues. In DNA, the CDR3 is TGCAGCGCGGATCCAGGGGGCAGGAGCTACACCTTC. It is translated as CSADPGGRSYTF.

A word on this clone: This sample also contains other DNA sequences that code for the same CDR3. The rearrangement joins TRBV18 to TRBJ2-7, with a tentative D call TRBD2 (6 bases). Per the germline V gene, CDR1 is KGHSH and CDR2 is LQKENI. The CDR3 runs 13 residues. V dropped 2 bases and J dropped 4 bases, with 9 bases sitting between them. The CDR3 region has the DNA TGTGCCAGCTCACCAGGGACTTCTTACGAGCAGTACTTC. Protein product: CASSPGTSYEQYF.

The V gene is TRBV11-3, the J gene TRBJ2-3; 9 bases are a match to TRBD1. The CDR3 has 15 residues. Germline CDR1 and CDR2: SGHNT and YENEEA. J gave up 3 bases and V 3 bases, and 4 bases lay outside the gene matches. The CDR3 spells CASSLGQGETDTQYF. The CDR3 region has the DNA TGTGCCAGCAGCTTGGGACAGGGAGAAACAGATACGCAGTATTTT.